What follows is one T cell receptor (beta chain) and its context. Other nucleotide sequences in the sample specify the same CDR3. This sample was taken from a study of cytomegalovirus exposure and HLA in healthy donors. The CDR3 consists of 13 residues. Germline CDR1 and CDR2: SGHNT and YYREEE (reference sequence). V was pared by 0 bases and J by 3 bases, with 6 bases between. Primers for the PCR totalled 60 Vbeta and 13 Jbeta. Clones were read by immunoSEQ multiplex PCR, and TCRdb kept only the in-frame ones, dropping some. The table lists roughly 150,000 clones, almost 80% of them singletons. The sequenced material came from PBMCs. The chain combines TRBV5-4 with TRBJ1-1; no clear D gene. The sequence was obtained from a woman in her 30s in good health and CMV-seronegative. CDR3 coding DNA: TGTGCCAGCAGCTTGGGCAGGTACACTGAAGCTTTCTTT. It specifies CASSLGRYTEAFF. The full variable domain, rest sourced from reference TRBV5-4 and TRBJ1-1, is ETGVTQSPTHLIKTRGQQVTLRCSSQSGHNTVSWYQQALGQGPQFIFQYYREEENGRGNFPPRFSGLQFPNYSSELNVNALELDDSALYLCASSLGRYTEAFFGQGTRLTVV.